This section outlines one T cell receptor beta chain sequence together with its context. The antigen is not known. The record originates from a study of response to subunit inactivated influenza vaccine. Points from the study as a whole: Every seasonal influenza vaccination brings in few new T cells, the authors suggested.

The CDR3 covers 19 residues. J was trimmed by 8 bases and V by 5 bases; bases with no gene match: 23. The V gene's germline CDR1 is MDHEN and CDR2 SYDVKM. TCRdb called the RT-PCR reads again in MiXCR, with one record for every CDR3 protein. Of 300,000 to 350,000 distinct CDR3 sequences detected, just over 20% appear once; the ten largest clones hold roughly 10%. Material: PBMCs from blood, obtained about 20 months after vaccination. The sequence derives from a man aged 50-75 years who received an inactivated influenza vaccine. V is TRBV28 and J is TRBJ2-3, with TRBD1 matching 9 bases. CDR3 sequence reads: CASSPPGLQGASTPGTQYF. The CDR3 coding sequence is TGTGCCAGCAGTCCCCCCGGTTTACAGGGGGCCTCGACCCCGGGTACGCAGTATTTT.